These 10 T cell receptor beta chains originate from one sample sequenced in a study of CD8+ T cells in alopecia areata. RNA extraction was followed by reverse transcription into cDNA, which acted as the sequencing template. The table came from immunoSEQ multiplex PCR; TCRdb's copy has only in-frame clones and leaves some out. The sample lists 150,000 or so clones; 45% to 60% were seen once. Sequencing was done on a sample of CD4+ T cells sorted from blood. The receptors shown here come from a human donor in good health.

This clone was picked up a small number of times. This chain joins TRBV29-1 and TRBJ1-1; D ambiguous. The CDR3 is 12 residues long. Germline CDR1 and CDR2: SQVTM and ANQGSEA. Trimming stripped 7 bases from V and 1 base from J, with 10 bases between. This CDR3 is CSGGRTNTEAFF. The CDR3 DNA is TGCAGCGGAGGAAGAACGAACACTGAAGCTTTCTTT.

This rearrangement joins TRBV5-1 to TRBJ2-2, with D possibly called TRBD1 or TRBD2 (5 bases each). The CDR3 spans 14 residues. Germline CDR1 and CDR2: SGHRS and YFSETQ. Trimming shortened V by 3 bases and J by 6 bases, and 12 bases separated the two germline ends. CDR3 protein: CASSSAGAPGELFF. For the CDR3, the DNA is TGCGCCAGCAGCTCCGCCGGGGCTCCCGGGGAGCTGTTTTTT.

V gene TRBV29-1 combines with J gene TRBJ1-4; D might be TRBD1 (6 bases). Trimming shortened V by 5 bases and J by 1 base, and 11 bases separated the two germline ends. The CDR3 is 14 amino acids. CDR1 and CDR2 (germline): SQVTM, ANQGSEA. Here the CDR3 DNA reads TGCAGCGTTCCCGAGGGGGGAACTAATGAAAAACTGTTTTTT. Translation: CSVPEGGTNEKLFF. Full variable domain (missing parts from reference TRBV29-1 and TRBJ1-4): SAVISQKPSRDICQRGTSLTIQCQVDSQVTMMFWYRQQPGQSLTLIATANQGSEATYESGFVIDKFPISRPNLTFSTLTVSNMSPEDSSIYLCSVPEGGTNEKLFFGSGTQLSVL.

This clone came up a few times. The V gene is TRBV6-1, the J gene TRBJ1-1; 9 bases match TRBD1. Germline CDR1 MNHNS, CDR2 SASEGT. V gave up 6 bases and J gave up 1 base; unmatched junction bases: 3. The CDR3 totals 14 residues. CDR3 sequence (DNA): TGTGCCAGCAGAAGGGACAGGGCGAACACTGAAGCTTTCTTT. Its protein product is CASRRDRANTEAFF.

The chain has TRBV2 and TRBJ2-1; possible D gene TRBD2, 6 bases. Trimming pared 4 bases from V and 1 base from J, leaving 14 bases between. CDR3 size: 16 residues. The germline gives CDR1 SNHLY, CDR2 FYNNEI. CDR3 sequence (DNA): TGTGCCAGCAGTGGGAGGGCCCCTGGTTCCTACAATGAGCAGTTCTTC. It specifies CASSGRAPGSYNEQFF.

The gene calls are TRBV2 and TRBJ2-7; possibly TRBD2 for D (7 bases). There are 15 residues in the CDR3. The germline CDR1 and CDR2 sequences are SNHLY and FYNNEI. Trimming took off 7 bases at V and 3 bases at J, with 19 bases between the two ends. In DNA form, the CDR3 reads TGTGCCAGCAAGGGGGGAGGGACCGCAAACTACGAGCAGTACTTC. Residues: CASKGGGTANYEQYF. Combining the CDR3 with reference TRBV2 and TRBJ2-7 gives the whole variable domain EPEVTQTPSHQVTQMGQEVILRCVPISNHLYFYWYRQILGQKVEFLVSFYNNEISEKSEIFDDQFSVERPDGSNFTLKIRSTKLEDSAMYFCASKGGGTANYEQYFGPGTRLTVT.

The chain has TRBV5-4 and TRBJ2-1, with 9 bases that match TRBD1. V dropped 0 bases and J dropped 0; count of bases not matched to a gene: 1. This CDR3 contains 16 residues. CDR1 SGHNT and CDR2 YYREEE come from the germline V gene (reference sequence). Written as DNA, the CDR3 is TGTGCCAGCAGCTTGGGGACAGGGGCCTCCTACAATGAGCAGTTCTTC. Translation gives CASSLGTGASYNEQFF.

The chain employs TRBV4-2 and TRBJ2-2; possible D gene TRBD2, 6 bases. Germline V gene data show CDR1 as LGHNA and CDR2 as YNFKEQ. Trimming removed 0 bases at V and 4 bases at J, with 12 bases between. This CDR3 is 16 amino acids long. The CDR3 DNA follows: TGTGCCAGCAGCCAAGATATGGCGGGGCTCACCGGGGAGCTGTTTTTT. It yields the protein CASSQDMAGLTGELFF.

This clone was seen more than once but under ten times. CDR3 loop: CASIGRGLDYGYTF. CDR3 nucleotides: TGTGCCAGTATCGGACGGGGTCTGGACTATGGCTACACCTTC. The V gene is TRBV19, the J gene TRBJ1-2; D remains ambiguous. Trimming cost V 7 bases and J 3 bases, with 15 bases left between them. From germline, CDR1 is LNHDA and CDR2 SQIVND (reference sequence). This CDR3 comprises 14 residues.

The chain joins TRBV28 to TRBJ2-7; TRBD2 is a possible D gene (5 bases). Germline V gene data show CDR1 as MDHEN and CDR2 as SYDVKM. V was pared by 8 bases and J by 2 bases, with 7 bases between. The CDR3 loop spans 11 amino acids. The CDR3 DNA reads TGTGCCAGCGAGGGCACCTACGAGCAGTACTTC. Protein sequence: CASEGTYEQYF. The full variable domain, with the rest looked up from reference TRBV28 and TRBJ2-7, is DVKVTQSSRYLVKRTGEKVFLECVQDMDHENMFWYRQDPGLGLRLIYFSYDVKMKEKGDIPEGYSVSREKKERFSLILESASTNQTSMYLCASEGTYEQYFGPGTRLTVT.